This TCR beta chain appears in the sequencing data of a study of OX40 agonist ivuxolimab in advanced cancers. Looking at the study overall: Ivuxolimab is an agonistic anti-OX40 (CD134) antibody, and patients were treated with it.

Repertoires were generated with immunoSEQ multiplex PCR, while TCRdb's copy carries only in-frame clones and drops some. The data hold about 67,000 clones, with around 81% observed a single time. The germline V and J ends were trimmed by 0 bases and 7 bases, with 15 bases remaining between them. Germline CDR1 reads KGHSH; CDR2 reads LQKENI. The CDR3 spans 15 residues. The origin of this receptor is an adult with an advanced solid tumor such as melanoma, head and neck, liver or kidney cancer. J is TRBJ1-1 and V is TRBV18; D remains ambiguous. The starting material was CD4+ or CD8+ T cells sorted from blood, obtained in a trial of the OX40 agonist ivuxolimab. The CDR3 DNA reads as TGTGCCAGCTCACCACCGTTGGCCCCGACGGGTGAAGCTTTCTTT. It yields the protein CASSPPLAPTGEAFF. Full variable domain (outside the CDR3, taken from reference TRBV18 and TRBJ1-1): NAGVMQNPRHLVRRRGQEARLRCSPMKGHSHVYWYRQLPEEGLKFMVYLQKENIIDESGMPKERFSAEFPKEGPSILRIQQVVRGDSAAYFCASSPPLAPTGEAFFGQGTRLTVV.